The sequence of this T cell receptor (beta chain) was determined in a study of cytomegalovirus exposure and HLA in healthy donors. The sample holds one count of this clone. Germline V gives CDR1 SEHNR, CDR2 FQNEAQ (reference sequence). This CDR3 contains 14 residues. Trimming stripped 1 base from V and 5 bases from J, with 11 bases between. The PCR contained 60 Vbeta and 13 Jbeta primers. Generated by immunoSEQ multiplex PCR, the TCRdb table keeps only in-frame clones and is missing some. The sample has roughly 180,000 clones, 75% to 90% seen once. The specimen was PBMCs. The chain joins TRBV7-9 to TRBJ1-1; TRBD1 might be the D (5 bases). The TCR sequence derives from a boy younger than 10 in good health and CMV-seronegative. CDR3 in DNA: TGTGCCAGCAGCTTAGATTATGGGGGGACTGAAGCTTTCTTT. Residues: CASSLDYGGTEAFF.